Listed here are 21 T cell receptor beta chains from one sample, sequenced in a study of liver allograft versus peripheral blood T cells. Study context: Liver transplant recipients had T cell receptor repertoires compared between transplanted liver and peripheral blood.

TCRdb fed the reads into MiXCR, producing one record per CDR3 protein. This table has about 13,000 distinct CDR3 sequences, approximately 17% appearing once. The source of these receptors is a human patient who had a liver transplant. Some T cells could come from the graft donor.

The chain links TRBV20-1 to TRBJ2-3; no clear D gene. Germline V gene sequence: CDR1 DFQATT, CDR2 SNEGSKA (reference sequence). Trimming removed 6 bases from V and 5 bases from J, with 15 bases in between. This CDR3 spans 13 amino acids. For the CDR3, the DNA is TGCAGTGCACAAGGACCGGTGAGAGATACGCAGTATTTT. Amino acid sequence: CSAQGPVRDTQYF.

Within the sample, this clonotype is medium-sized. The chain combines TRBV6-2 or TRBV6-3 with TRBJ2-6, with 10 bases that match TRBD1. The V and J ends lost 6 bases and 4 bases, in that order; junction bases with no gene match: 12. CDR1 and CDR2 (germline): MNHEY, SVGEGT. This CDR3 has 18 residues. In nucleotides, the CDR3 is TGTGCCAGCAGAAAGCTGACAGGGGGCGCGGGAGGGGCCAACGTCCTGACTTTC. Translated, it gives CASRKLTGGAGGANVLTF.

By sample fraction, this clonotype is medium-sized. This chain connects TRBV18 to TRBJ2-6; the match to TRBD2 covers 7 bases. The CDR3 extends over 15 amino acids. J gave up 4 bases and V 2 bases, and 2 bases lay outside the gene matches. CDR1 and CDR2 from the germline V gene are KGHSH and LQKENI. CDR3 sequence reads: CASSPGRAGANVLTF. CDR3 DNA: TGTGCCAGCTCACCAGGGAGGGCGGGGGCCAACGTCCTGACTTTC.

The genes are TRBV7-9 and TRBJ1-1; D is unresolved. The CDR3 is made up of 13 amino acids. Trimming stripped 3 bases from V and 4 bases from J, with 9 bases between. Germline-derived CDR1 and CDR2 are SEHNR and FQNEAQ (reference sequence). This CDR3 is CASSLEGGTEAFF. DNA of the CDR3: TGTGCCAGCAGCTTGGAGGGCGGCACTGAAGCTTTCTTT.

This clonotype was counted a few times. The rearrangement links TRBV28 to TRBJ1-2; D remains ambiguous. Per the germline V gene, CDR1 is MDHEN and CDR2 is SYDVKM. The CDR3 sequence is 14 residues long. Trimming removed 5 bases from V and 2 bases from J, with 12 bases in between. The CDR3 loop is CASSPIGGNYGYTF. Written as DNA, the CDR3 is TGTGCCAGCAGTCCGATAGGTGGCAACTATGGCTACACCTTC.

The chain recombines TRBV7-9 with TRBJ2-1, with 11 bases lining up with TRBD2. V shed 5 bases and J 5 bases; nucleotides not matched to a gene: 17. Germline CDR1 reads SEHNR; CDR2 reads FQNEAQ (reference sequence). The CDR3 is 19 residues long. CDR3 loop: CASSPYTSGSMLGDNEQFF. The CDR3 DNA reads TGTGCCAGCAGCCCGTATACTAGCGGGAGTATGTTGGGGGACAATGAGCAGTTCTTC.

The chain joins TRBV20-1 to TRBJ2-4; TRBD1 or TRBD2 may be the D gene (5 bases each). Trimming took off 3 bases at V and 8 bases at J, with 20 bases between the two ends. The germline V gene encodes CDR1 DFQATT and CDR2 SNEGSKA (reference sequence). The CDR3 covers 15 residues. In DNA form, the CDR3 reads TGCAGTGCTAGGCAGGGACCACCCCTCGAAGACATTCAGTACTTC. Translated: CSARQGPPLEDIQYF.

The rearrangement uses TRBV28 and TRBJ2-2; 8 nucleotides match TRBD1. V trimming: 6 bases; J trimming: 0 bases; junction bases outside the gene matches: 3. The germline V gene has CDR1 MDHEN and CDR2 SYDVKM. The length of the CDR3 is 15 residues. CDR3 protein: CASSLTGANTGELFF. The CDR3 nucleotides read TGTGCCAGCAGCCTGACAGGGGCGAACACCGGGGAGCTGTTTTTT.

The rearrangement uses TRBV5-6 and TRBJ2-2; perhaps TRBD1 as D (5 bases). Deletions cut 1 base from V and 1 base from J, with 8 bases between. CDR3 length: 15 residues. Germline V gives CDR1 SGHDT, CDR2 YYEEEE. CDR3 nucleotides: TGTGCCAGCAGCTTGTCAAGGGGGAACACCGGGGAGCTGTTTTTT. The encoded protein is CASSLSRGNTGELFF.

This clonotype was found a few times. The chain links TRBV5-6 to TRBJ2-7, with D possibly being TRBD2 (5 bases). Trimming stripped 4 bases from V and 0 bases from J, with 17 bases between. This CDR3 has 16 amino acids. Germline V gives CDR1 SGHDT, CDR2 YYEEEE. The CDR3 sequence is CASSRGLSINSYEQYF. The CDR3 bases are TGTGCCAGCAGCCGAGGACTTAGCATTAACTCCTACGAGCAGTACTTC.

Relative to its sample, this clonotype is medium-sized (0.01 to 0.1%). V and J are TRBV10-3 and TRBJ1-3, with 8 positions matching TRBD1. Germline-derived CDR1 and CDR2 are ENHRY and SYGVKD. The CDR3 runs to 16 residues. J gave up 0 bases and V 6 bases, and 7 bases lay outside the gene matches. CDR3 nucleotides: TGTGCCATCAGCCGGGACAGGAAAATCTCTGGAAACACCATATATTTT. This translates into CAISRDRKISGNTIYF.

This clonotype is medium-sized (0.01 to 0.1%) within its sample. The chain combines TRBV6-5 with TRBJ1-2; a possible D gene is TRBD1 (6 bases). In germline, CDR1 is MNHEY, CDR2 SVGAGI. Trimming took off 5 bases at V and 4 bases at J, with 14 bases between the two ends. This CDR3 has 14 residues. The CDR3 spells CASSPGGASYGYTF. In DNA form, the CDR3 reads TGTGCCAGCAGTCCCGGGGGCGCCTCCTATGGCTACACCTTC.

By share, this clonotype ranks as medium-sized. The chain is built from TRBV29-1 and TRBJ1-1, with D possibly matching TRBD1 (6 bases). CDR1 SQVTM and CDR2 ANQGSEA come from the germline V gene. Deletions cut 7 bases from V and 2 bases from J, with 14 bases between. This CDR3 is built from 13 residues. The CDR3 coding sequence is TGCAGCGCCTCGTCAGGGACAAACACTGAAGCTTTCTTT. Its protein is CSASSGTNTEAFF. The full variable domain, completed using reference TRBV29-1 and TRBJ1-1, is SAVISQKPSRDICQRGTSLTIQCQVDSQVTMMFWYRQQPGQSLTLIATANQGSEATYESGFVIDKFPISRPNLTFSTLTVSNMSPEDSSIYLCSASSGTNTEAFFGQGTRLTVV.

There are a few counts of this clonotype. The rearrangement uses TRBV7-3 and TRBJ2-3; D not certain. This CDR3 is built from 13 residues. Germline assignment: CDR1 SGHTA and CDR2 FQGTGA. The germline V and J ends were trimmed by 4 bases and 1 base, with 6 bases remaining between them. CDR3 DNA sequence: TGTGCCAGCAGCTCCCAAGGCACAGATACGCAGTATTTT. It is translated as CASSSQGTDTQYF.

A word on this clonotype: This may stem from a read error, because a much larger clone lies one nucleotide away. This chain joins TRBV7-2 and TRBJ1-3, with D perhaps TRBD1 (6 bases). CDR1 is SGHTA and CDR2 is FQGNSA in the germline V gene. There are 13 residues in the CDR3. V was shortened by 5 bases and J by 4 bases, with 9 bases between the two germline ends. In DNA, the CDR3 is TGTGCCAGCAGCACAACAGGGGGAAACACCATATATTTT. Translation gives CASSTTGGNTIYF.

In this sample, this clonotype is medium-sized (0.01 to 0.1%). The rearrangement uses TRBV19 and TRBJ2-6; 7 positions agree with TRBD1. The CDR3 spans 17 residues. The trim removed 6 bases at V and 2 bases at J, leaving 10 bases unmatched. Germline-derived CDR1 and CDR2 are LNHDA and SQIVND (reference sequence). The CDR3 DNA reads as TGTGCCAGTAGCTCACTCAGACAGGGTGCTGGGGCCAACGTCCTGACTTTC. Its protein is CASSSLRQGAGANVLTF.

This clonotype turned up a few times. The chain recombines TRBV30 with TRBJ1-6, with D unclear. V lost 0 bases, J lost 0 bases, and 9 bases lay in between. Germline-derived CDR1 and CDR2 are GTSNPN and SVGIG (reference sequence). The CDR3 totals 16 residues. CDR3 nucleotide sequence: TGTGCCTGGAGTGTAGGAAGGAGCTCCTATAATTCACCCCTCCACTTT. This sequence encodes CAWSVGRSSYNSPLHF.

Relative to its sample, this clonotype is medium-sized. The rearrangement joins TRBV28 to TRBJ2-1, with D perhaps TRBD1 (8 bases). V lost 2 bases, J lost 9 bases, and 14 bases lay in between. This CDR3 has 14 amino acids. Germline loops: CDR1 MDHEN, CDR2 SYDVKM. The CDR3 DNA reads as TGTGCCAGCAGTTTAACAGGGGGGGCTGGTGAGCAGTTCTTC. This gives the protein CASSLTGGAGEQFF.

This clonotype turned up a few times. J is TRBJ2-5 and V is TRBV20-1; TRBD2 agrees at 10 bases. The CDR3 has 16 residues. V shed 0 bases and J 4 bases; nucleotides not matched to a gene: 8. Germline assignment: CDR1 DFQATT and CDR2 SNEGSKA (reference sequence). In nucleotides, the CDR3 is TGCAGTGCTAGAGATCAAAGCGGGGGGGCCGGAGAGACCCAGTACTTC. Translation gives CSARDQSGGAGETQYF.

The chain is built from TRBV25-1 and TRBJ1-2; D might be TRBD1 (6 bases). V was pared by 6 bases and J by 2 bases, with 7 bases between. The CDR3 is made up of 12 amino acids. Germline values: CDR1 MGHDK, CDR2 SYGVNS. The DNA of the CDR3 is TGTGCCAGCAGACAGGGAAACTATGGCTACACCTTC. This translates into CASRQGNYGYTF.

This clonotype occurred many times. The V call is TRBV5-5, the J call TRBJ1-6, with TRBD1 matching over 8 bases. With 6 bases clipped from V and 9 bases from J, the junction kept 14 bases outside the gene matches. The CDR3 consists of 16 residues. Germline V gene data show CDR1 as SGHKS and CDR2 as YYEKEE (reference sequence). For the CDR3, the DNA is TGTGCCAGCACCCTCCAAACGACAGGGGAGGGTTCACCCCTCCACTTT. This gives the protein CASTLQTTGEGSPLHF.